This TCR beta chain was obtained from a study of blood T cell repertoires in COVID-19. As for the study in general: The samples span acute and convalescent COVID-19 from the United States, Italy and Spain.

The age range of participants was about 18 to 95 years, with residence in under 25 US areas. Clinical history reported by participants formed the basis on which cohorts were assigned. Libraries were prepared by immunoSEQ multiplex PCR; TCRdb keeps only in-frame clonotypes and omits some of them. Of over 200,000 clones in the sample, 86% were seen once. The CDR3 totals 14 residues. The V segment lost 3 bases and the J segment 3 bases; nucleotides outside the gene matches: 5. Germline CDR1 is SGHRS and CDR2 is YFSETQ. Sequences were obtained from PBMCs or T cells enriched from blood (not recorded which). The chain is built from TRBV5-1 and TRBJ2-7; 8 bases line up with TRBD1. This receptor was identified in a woman in her 30s who had been exposed to COVID-19. The CDR3 loop is CASSSTGVVYEQYF. CDR3 DNA sequence: TGCGCCAGCAGCTCGACAGGGGTAGTCTACGAGCAGTACTTC.